One sample yielded the 26 T cell receptor beta chains listed below, sequenced in a study of T cell responses to AZD1222 COVID-19 vaccine. Sequencing used immunoSEQ multiplex PCR; TCRdb keeps in-frame clones, though not all of them. The data show under 200,000 clones, almost 95% seen once. Sequenced here: peripheral blood, sampled on day 0 of AZD1222 vaccination. The receptors come from an adult in good health.

This rearrangement joins TRBV7-3 to TRBJ2-3, with unresolved D. Trimming shortened V by 5 bases and J by 2 bases, and 14 bases separated the two germline ends. Looked up from germline, CDR1 is SGHTA and CDR2 is FQGTGA. The CDR3 totals 15 residues. CDR3 loop: CASSQSVGFTDTQYF. The CDR3 nucleotides are TGTGCCAGCAGCCAGTCGGTGGGCTTCACAGATACGCAGTATTTT.

This chain uses TRBV5-1 with TRBJ2-1; D perhaps matches TRBD2 (5 bases). The CDR3 totals 14 residues. Trimming took 0 bases from V and 7 from J, leaving 11 bases between them. CDR1 and CDR2 from the germline V gene are SGHRS and YFSETQ. The CDR3 bases are TGCGCCAGCAGCTTGGTTAGCGAAATAAATGAGCAGTTCTTC. It encodes CASSLVSEINEQFF.

This chain links TRBV9 with TRBJ1-2; TRBD1 agrees at 7 bases. V shed 3 bases, J shed 4 bases, and the junction held 9 bases outside the gene matches. Germline CDR1 and CDR2: SGDLS and YYNGEE. This CDR3 is 15 amino acids long. CDR3 in DNA: TGTGCCAGCAGCGCCGGGGACAGAGTGTCCTATGGCTACACCTTC. Protein: CASSAGDRVSYGYTF.

Here the CDR3 DNA reads TGTGCCAGCAGCGTAGATGATCGCGAGCAGTACTTC. It is translated as CASSVDDREQYF. V is TRBV9 and J is TRBJ2-7, with unresolved D. Germline V gene lookup returns CDR1 SGDLS and CDR2 YYNGEE. The V and J ends lost 0 bases and 6 bases respectively, with 7 bases between them. The CDR3 loop spans 12 amino acids.

The CDR3: CASSLGVAGVRVEQYF. In DNA, the CDR3 is TGTGCCAGCAGCCTTGGCGTAGCGGGAGTGAGGGTCGAGCAGTACTTC. This chain joins TRBV14 and TRBJ2-7, with 9 positions matching TRBD2. Germline CDR1 SGHDN, CDR2 FVKESK. V trimming: 4 bases; J trimming: 6 bases; junction bases outside the gene matches: 13. CDR3 length: 16 amino acids.

This clone has more than one count but fewer than ten. The chain employs TRBV28 and TRBJ1-2; perhaps TRBD1 as D (5 bases). The V end lost 8 bases, the J end lost 2 bases, and 15 bases lay between the germline ends. The CDR3 spans 14 residues. Per the germline V gene, CDR1 is MDHEN and CDR2 is SYDVKM. CDR3 loop: CASEETVRNYGYTF. CDR3 DNA: TGTGCCAGCGAAGAGACAGTACGGAACTATGGCTACACCTTC.

This rearrangement joins TRBV5-4 to TRBJ2-7; D remains unclear. Germline V gene lookup returns CDR1 SGHNT and CDR2 YYREEE (reference sequence). The CDR3 is made up of 14 amino acids. V shed 7 bases and J shed 5 bases, with 19 bases lying between them. Here the CDR3 reads CASQNGLVVDEQYF. The CDR3, as DNA: TGTGCCAGCCAAAACGGCCTAGTGGTGGACGAGCAGTACTTC.

The rearrangement uses TRBV6-1 and TRBJ2-7, with D possibly called TRBD1 or TRBD2 (5 bases each). CDR3 length: 13 amino acids. Germline V CDR1 and CDR2: MNHNS, SASEGT. Trimming cost V 1 base and J 2 bases, with 6 bases left between them. The CDR3 region has the DNA TGTGCCAGCAGTGAAGTGGGGGCCTACGAGCAGTACTTC. Protein: CASSEVGAYEQYF.

This chain links TRBV9 with TRBJ2-1, with D hard to call. CDR1 and CDR2 (germline): SGDLS, YYNGEE. V lost 7 bases and J lost 0, with 5 bases in between. The CDR3 sequence is 12 residues long. CDR3 sequence (DNA): TGTGCCAGCGGAAGCTCCTACAATGAGCAGTTCTTC. This gives the protein CASGSSYNEQFF. Drawing the rest from reference TRBV9 and TRBJ2-1, the complete variable domain is DSGVTQTPKHLITATGQRVTLRCSPRSGDLSVYWYQQSLDQGLQFLIQYYNGEERAKGNILERFSAQQFPDLHSELNLSSLELGDSALYFCASGSSYNEQFFGPGTRLTVL.

This rearrangement joins TRBV27 to TRBJ2-6, with 7 bases fitting TRBD1. In germline, CDR1 is MNHEY, CDR2 SMNVEV (reference sequence). The trim removed 5 bases at V and 0 bases at J, leaving 7 bases unmatched. This CDR3 region has 17 residues. The CDR3 coding sequence is TGTGCCAGCAGTGCCACCGACAGGGCCTCTGGGGCCAACGTCCTGACTTTC. This sequence encodes CASSATDRASGANVLTF.

This chain links TRBV4-1 with TRBJ2-2, with D maybe TRBD2 (6 bases). CDR1 and CDR2 from the germline V gene are MGHRA and YSYEKL. Deletions cut 3 bases from V and 1 base from J, with 9 bases between. The CDR3 has 15 amino acids. The CDR3 spells CASSQGDLNTGELFF. CDR3 sequence (DNA): TGCGCCAGCAGCCAGGGGGACTTGAACACCGGGGAGCTGTTTTTT.

DNA for the CDR3: TGTGCCAGCAGCCCGGGGTCCACAGATACGCAGTATTTT. Protein product: CASSPGSTDTQYF. The chain combines TRBV7-8 with TRBJ2-3; D possibly corresponds to TRBD2 (5 bases). Trimming stripped 5 bases from V and 2 bases from J, with 8 bases between. This CDR3 spans 13 amino acids. CDR1 is SGHVS, CDR2 FQNEAQ, per germline.

The rearrangement links TRBV28 to TRBJ2-2; a weak D match, TRBD2 (6 bases). CDR1 MDHEN and CDR2 SYDVKM come from the germline V gene. Deletions cut 7 bases from V and 8 bases from J, with 17 bases between. The CDR3 contains 14 residues. CDR3 amino acids: CASTPRPGDGELFF. For the CDR3, the DNA is TGTGCCAGCACTCCCAGACCGGGGGATGGGGAGCTGTTTTTT. The full variable domain, in which reference TRBV28 and TRBJ2-2 provide the parts outside the CDR3, is DVKVTQSSRYLVKRTGEKVFLECVQDMDHENMFWYRQDPGLGLRLIYFSYDVKMKEKGDIPEGYSVSREKKERFSLILESASTNQTSMYLCASTPRPGDGELFFGEGSRLTVL.

The CDR3 region has the DNA TGTGCCAGTAGTCCCTCTGACGGATGGTTTGAAAAACTGTTTTTT. This translates into CASSPSDGWFEKLFF. V gene TRBV19 combines with J gene TRBJ1-4, with D uncertain. Germline V lookup: CDR1 LNHDA, CDR2 SQIVND (reference sequence). V shed 5 bases and J shed 7 bases, with 17 bases lying between them. The CDR3 has 15 residues.

The V call is TRBV19, the J call TRBJ1-5, with D hard to call. The germline V gene has CDR1 LNHDA and CDR2 SQIVND (reference sequence). V lost 0 bases, J lost 1 base, and 4 bases lay in between. The length of the CDR3 is 14 residues. The CDR3 sequence is CASSIDSSNQPQHF. Here the CDR3 DNA reads TGTGCCAGTAGTATAGACTCGAGCAATCAGCCCCAGCATTTT.

The gene calls are TRBV21-1 and TRBJ1-2; the table's D call of TRBD1 was not tested on the DNA. TRBV21-1 is assigned pseudogene status. This CDR3 is built from 16 residues. The CDR3, as DNA: TGTGCCAGCAGCAAAGCTGGACAGGGATTGAACTATGGCTACACCTTC. It is translated as CASSKAGQGLNYGYTF.

The chain carries TRBV4-3 and TRBJ1-6, with 9 bases fitting TRBD1. Germline CDR1 is LGHNA and CDR2 is YSLEER. The CDR3 covers 15 residues. V lost 4 bases to trimming and J lost 7 bases; unmatched junction nucleotides: 5. In DNA, the CDR3 is TGCGCCAGCAGCCGGACCGGGACAGGGAATTCACCCCTCCACTTT. Residues: CASSRTGTGNSPLHF.

The J gene is TRBJ1-4, the V gene TRBV15, with D maybe TRBD1 (5 bases). Trimming pared 2 bases from V and 7 bases from J, leaving 11 bases between. This CDR3 contains 14 residues. Per the germline V gene, CDR1 is LNHNV and CDR2 is YYDKDF (reference sequence). CDR3 DNA: TGTGCCACCAGCAGACAACGGGGGGTTGAAAAACTGTTTTTT. Its translation: CATSRQRGVEKLFF.

This chain connects TRBV28 to TRBJ1-5; no definite D call. The germline V gene encodes CDR1 MDHEN and CDR2 SYDVKM. V shed 2 bases and J shed 7 bases, with 6 bases lying between them. The CDR3 covers 12 residues. CDR3 bases: TGTGCCAGCAGTTTAGGGCGGCAGCCCCAGCATTTT. It encodes CASSLGRQPQHF.

The chain links TRBV5-4 to TRBJ2-2; 10 nucleotides match TRBD1. The J segment lost 5 bases and the V segment lost 1 base, leaving 11 bases of the junction unmatched. Looked up from germline, CDR1 is SGHNT and CDR2 is YYREEE (reference sequence). The CDR3 is 18 residues long. The CDR3 coding sequence is TGTGCCAGCAGCTTGAATTACGGGGGACAGGGGCGGACCGGGGAGCTGTTTTTT. As protein: CASSLNYGGQGRTGELFF.

The chain carries TRBV7-3 and TRBJ1-5; D is unclear. This CDR3 is built from 12 residues. Germline CDR1 is SGHTA and CDR2 is FQGTGA. The ends were cut back, 9 bases at V and 9 bases at J, with 15 bases in the middle. CDR3: CASSQRQGPQHF. The CDR3 DNA follows: TGTGCCAGTTCCCAGAGACAAGGGCCCCAGCATTTT.

This chain joins TRBV27 and TRBJ2-7; TRBD1 or TRBD2 may be the D gene (6 bases each). This CDR3 contains 15 residues. Between the trimmed V and J ends, which lost 4 bases and 4 bases, there was a span of 17 bases. CDR1 and CDR2 from the germline V gene are MNHEY and SMNVEV (reference sequence). The CDR3: CASSSRGVGVYEQYF. The CDR3 DNA follows: TGTGCCAGCAGTTCGAGGGGGGTAGGGGTTTACGAGCAGTACTTC.

The rearrangement joins TRBV29-1 to TRBJ1-5, with unresolved D. The germline V and J ends were trimmed by 5 bases and 3 bases, with 11 bases remaining between them. The CDR3 contains 13 residues. The germline CDR1 and CDR2 sequences are SQVTM and ANQGSEA. The CDR3 sequence is CSVSPGPNQPQHF. The CDR3, as DNA: TGCAGCGTTTCTCCTGGCCCCAATCAGCCCCAGCATTTT. The complete variable domain, with remaining parts taken from reference TRBV29-1 and TRBJ1-5, reads SAVISQKPSRDICQRGTSLTIQCQVDSQVTMMFWYRQQPGQSLTLIATANQGSEATYESGFVIDKFPISRPNLTFSTLTVSNMSPEDSSIYLCSVSPGPNQPQHFGDGTRLSIL.

This clone occurred once. The chain recombines TRBV5-4 with TRBJ1-4, with D uncertain. The CDR3 is 14 amino acids. Trimming cost V 3 bases and J 4 bases, with 10 bases left between them. The V gene's germline CDR1 is SGHNT and CDR2 YYREEE (reference sequence). The CDR3 loop reads CASSSGRFNEKLFF. The CDR3 bases are TGTGCCAGCAGCTCCGGACGGTTTAATGAAAAACTGTTTTTT. The variable domain in full, with the rest retrieved from reference TRBV5-4 and TRBJ1-4, is ETGVTQSPTHLIKTRGQQVTLRCSSQSGHNTVSWYQQALGQGPQFIFQYYREEENGRGNFPPRFSGLQFPNYSSELNVNALELDDSALYLCASSSGRFNEKLFFGSGTQLSVL.

The genes are TRBV6-6 and TRBJ1-2; 10 bases are shared with TRBD1. The V and J ends lost 6 bases and 8 bases, in that order; junction bases with no gene match: 9. CDR3 length: 14 residues. In germline, CDR1 is MNHNY, CDR2 SVGAGI (reference sequence). The DNA for the CDR3 is TGTGCCAGCAGCCGGGGACAGGGGTTAGAGGGCTACACCTTC. Protein product: CASSRGQGLEGYTF.

The gene calls are TRBV28 and TRBJ2-7; tentative D call: TRBD1 (5 bases). The CDR3 runs to 12 residues. Trimming shortened V by 7 bases and J by 5 bases, and 12 bases separated the two germline ends. CDR1 MDHEN and CDR2 SYDVKM come from the germline V gene. The CDR3 spells CASTSGFHEQYF. The CDR3 DNA reads as TGTGCCAGCACCTCAGGGTTCCACGAGCAGTACTTC.